These T cell receptor beta chains were read from a single sample in a study of cytomegalovirus exposure and HLA in healthy donors. The data were produced by immunoSEQ multiplex PCR, yet TCRdb's version contains in-frame clones alone and is incomplete. This sample has over 120,000 clones, with 70% found just once. Source material: PBMCs. These receptors were obtained from a woman aged 60-75 years in good health and CMV-seropositive. The conserved cysteine and the conserved F or W are not part of the CDR3 here. D genes are given only for firm matches.

TRBV5-1 | - | ASSSQGPGNTIY
TRBV11-2 | - | ASSRGTSTDTQY
TRBV6-1 | TRBD1 | ASVQGAQGSEAF
TRBV10-3 | TRBD1 | AANRGPQQETQY
TRBV5-4 | - | ASRPKQGFYGYT
TRBV9 | TRBD2 | ASSDLAGGPNEQF
TRBV28 | - | ASSSRGQPQH
TRBV5-3 | TRBD1 | ARSIRQGHQPQH
TRBV5-1 | TRBD2 | ASRLTSGYTDTQY
TRBV6-1 | TRBD2 | ASRIAGAYEQY
TRBV7-9 | TRBD2 | ASSVESGIYEQY
TRBV19 | TRBD1 | ASGDRASYEQY
TRBV5-4 | - | ASRPGGDYGYT
TRBV7-8 | - | ASSQPGPYEQY
TRBV28 | TRBD1 | ASIQGAGQPQH
TRBV5-8 | - | AGPQTANMNTEAF
TRBV5-1 | TRBD2 | ASRTSGRSSEQF
TRBV9 | TRBD2 | ASSVEARRGTGELF
TRBV9 | - | ASSTGTPDTEAF
TRBV5-4 | TRBD1 | ASSSTRDRGYEQY
TRBV5-1 | - | ASTWAGSYEQY
TRBV4-1 | - | ASSQLGLYGYT
TRBV27 | TRBD1 | ASSSPAGGTGAF
TRBV28 | TRBD2 | ASSFSGRAYEQY
TRBV10-2 | TRBD1 | ASSRTGLENTEAF
TRBV5-1 | TRBD1 | ASSPGTAADTQY
TRBV28 | TRBD1 | ASSLTGGGYGYT
TRBV5-4 | TRBD2 | ASSWRLAGTYNEQF
TRBV30 | - | AWRGQPNTEAF
TRBV28 | - | ASSSDSNTGELF
TRBV2 | - | ASSKTDNSNQPQH
TRBV19 | - | ASRVTGLGTEAF
TRBV9 | TRBD2 | ASSTSPGLAFSTDTQY
TRBV10-3 | - | AITAQVSSGNTIY
TRBV20-1 | - | SARALNEQF
TRBV19 | - | ASSIPQARGYNYGYT
TRBV28 | - | ASSHNYGYT
TRBV27 | TRBD2 | ASTPSVLAGGGAQY
TRBV7-9 | TRBD2 | ASSTALAGGQDTQY
TRBV5-4 | - | ASSSRRGDTGELF
TRBV13 | - | ASSSRYTDTQY
TRBV5-1 | TRBD1 | ASSREGTAGTGYT
TRBV4-1 | TRBD1 | ASSQDFGQGAGEQY
TRBV7-9 | TRBD2 | ASSLGGTSSNEQF
TRBV28 | - | ASSSTSRGEQF
TRBV19 | - | ASSMAPGNTIY